The clone carrying this T cell receptor beta chain was observed a single time. Relative to the germline gene, one junction end is altered; a read error may explain this. This sample was taken from a study of CD8 T cells in ankylosing spondylitis. MiXCR, run by TCRdb on the 5' RACE reads, gives a single entry per CDR3 protein. The sample holds approximately 250,000 distinct CDR3 sequences; 20% to 30% are singletons and the top ten take over 0.55%. Germline V gene data show CDR1 as LGHDT and CDR2 as YNNKEL (reference sequence). The CDR3 has 18 amino acids. The J gene is TRBJ2-5, the V gene TRBV3-1; tentative D call: TRBD1 (6 bases). This sequence originates from a male donor with ankylosing spondylitis or in good health (not recorded which). Material: blood, either unsorted or a sorted T cell fraction (not recorded which). The CDR3 sequence: CATSQEPGRTGYQETQYF. The CDR3 nucleotides are TGTGCCACCAGCCAAGAGCCGGGACGCACAGGGTACCAAGAGACCCAGTACTTC.